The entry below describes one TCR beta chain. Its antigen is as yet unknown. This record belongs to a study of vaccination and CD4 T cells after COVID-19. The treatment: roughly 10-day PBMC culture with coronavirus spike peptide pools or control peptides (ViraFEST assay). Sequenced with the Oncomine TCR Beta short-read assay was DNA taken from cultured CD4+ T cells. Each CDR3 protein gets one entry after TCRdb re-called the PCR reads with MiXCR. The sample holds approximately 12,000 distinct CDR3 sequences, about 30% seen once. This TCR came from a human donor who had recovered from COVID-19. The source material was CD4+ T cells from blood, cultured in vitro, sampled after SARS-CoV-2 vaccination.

Here the CDR3 DNA reads TGTGCCAGCAGCTTAAAGGGGACCACTGAAGCTTTCTTT. It is translated as CASSLKGTTEAFF. The gene calls are TRBV11-2 and TRBJ1-1, with D tentatively TRBD1 (5 bases). The germline V and J ends were trimmed by 2 bases and 4 bases, with 8 bases remaining between them. The germline V gene encodes CDR1 SGHAT and CDR2 FQNNGV. The CDR3 totals 13 residues.